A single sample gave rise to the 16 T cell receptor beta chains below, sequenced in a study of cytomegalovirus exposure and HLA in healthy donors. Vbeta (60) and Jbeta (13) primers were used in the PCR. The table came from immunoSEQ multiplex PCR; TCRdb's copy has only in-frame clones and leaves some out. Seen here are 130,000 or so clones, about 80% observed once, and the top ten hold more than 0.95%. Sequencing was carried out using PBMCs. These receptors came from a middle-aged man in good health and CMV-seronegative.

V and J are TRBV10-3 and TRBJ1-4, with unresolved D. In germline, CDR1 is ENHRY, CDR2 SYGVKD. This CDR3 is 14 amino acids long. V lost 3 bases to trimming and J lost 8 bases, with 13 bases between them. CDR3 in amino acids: CAISERGDREKLFF. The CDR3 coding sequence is TGTGCCATCAGTGAACGAGGAGATAGGGAAAAACTGTTTTTT.

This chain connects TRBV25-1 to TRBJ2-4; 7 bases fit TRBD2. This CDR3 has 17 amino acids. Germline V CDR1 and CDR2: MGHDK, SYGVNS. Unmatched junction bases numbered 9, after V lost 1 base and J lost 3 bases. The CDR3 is CASSESGLAVYKNIQYF. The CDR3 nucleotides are TGTGCCAGCAGTGAATCCGGGCTAGCGGTATACAAAAACATTCAGTACTTC.

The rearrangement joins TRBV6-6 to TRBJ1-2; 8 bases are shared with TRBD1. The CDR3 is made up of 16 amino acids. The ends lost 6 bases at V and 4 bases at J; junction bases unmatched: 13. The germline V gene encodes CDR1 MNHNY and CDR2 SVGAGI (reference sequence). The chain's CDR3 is CASRNVGQEFGYGYTF. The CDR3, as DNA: TGTGCCAGCAGGAATGTGGGACAGGAGTTTGGCTATGGCTACACCTTC.

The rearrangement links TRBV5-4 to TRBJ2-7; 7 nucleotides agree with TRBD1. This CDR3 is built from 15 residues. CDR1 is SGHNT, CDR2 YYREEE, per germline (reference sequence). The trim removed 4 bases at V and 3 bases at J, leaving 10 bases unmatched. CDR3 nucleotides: TGTGCCAGCAGCGCCGACAGGGCCGCTATCTACGAGCAGTACTTC. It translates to CASSADRAAIYEQYF.

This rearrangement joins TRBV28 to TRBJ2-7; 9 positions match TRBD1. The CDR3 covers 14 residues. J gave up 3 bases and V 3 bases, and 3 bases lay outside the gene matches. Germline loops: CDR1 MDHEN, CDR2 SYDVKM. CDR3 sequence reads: CASSFRQGGYEQYF. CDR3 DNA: TGTGCCAGCAGTTTTCGACAGGGGGGCTACGAGCAGTACTTC.

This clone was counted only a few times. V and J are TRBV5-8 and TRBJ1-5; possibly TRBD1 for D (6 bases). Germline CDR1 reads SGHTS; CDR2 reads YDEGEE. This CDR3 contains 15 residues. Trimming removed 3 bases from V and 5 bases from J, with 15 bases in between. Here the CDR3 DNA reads TGTGCCAGCAGCTCACAGGGACGGCCGGATCAGCCCCAGCATTTT. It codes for CASSSQGRPDQPQHF.

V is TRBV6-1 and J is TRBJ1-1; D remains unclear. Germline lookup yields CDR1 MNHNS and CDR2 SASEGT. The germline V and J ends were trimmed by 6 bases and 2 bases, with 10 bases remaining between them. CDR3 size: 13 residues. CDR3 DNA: TGTGCCAGCAGCTATAGACTCAACACTGAAGCTTTCTTT. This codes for CASSYRLNTEAFF.

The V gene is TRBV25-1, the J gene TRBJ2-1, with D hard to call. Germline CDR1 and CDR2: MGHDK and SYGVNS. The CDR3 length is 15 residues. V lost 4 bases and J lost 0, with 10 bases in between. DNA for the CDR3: TGTGCCAGCAGTGTTACGCTACGCTCCTACAATGAGCAGTTCTTC. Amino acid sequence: CASSVTLRSYNEQFF.

CDR3 in DNA: TGCGCCAGCAGCTTGGTCGGGGGCCAAGAGACCCAGTACTTC. Residues: CASSLVGGQETQYF. The chain couples TRBV5-1 to TRBJ2-5; perhaps TRBD2 as D (6 bases). The germline gives CDR1 SGHRS, CDR2 YFSETQ. V shed 0 bases and J shed 1 base, with 7 bases lying between them. CDR3 length: 14 residues.

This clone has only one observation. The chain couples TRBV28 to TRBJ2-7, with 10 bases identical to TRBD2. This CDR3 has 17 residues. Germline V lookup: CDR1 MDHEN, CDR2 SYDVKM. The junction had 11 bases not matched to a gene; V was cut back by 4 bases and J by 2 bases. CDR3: CASSSSVLAGGTYEQYF. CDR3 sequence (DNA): TGTGCCAGCAGTTCGTCCGTATTAGCGGGAGGAACCTACGAGCAGTACTTC. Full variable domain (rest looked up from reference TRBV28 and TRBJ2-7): DVKVTQSSRYLVKRTGEKVFLECVQDMDHENMFWYRQDPGLGLRLIYFSYDVKMKEKGDIPEGYSVSREKKERFSLILESASTNQTSMYLCASSSSVLAGGTYEQYFGPGTRLTVT.

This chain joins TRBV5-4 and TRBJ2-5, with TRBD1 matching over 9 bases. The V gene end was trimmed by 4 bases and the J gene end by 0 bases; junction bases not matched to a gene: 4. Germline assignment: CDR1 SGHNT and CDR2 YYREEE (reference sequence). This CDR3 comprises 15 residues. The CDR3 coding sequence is TGTGCCAGCAGCACCGGACAGGGGAACCAAGAGACCCAGTACTTC. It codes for CASSTGQGNQETQYF.

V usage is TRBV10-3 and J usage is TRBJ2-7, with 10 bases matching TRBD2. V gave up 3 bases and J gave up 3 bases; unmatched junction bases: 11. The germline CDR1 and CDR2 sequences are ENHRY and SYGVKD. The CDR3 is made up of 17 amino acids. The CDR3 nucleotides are TGTGCCATCAGTGACCCCTCCATAGCGGGAGGTCTCTACGAGCAGTACTTC. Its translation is CAISDPSIAGGLYEQYF.

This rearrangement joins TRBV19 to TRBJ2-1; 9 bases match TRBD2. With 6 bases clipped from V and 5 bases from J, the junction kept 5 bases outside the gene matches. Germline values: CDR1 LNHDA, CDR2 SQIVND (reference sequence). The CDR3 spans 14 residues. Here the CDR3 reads CASRAGGANNEQFF. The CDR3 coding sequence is TGTGCCAGTAGAGCGGGAGGAGCCAACAATGAGCAGTTCTTC.

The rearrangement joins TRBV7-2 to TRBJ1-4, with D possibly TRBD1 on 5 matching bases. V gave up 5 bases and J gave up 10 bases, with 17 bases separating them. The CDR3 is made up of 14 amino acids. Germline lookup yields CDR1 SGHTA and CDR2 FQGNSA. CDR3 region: CASSRAGGDAKLFF. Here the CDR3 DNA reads TGTGCCAGCAGCCGGGCCGGGGGGGACGCAAAACTGTTTTTT. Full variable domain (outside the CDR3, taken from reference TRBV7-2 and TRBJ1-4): GAGVSQSPSNKVTEKGKDVELRCDPISGHTALYWYRQSLGQGLEFLIYFQGNSAPDKSGLPSDRFSAERTGGSVSTLTIQRTQQEDSAVYLCASSRAGGDAKLFFGSGTQLSVL.

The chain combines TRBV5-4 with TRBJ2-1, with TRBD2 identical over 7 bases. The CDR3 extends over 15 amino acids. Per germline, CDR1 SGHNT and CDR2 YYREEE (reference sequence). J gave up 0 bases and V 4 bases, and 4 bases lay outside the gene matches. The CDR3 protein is CASSSGIGSYNEQFF. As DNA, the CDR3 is TGTGCCAGCAGCAGCGGGATAGGCTCCTACAATGAGCAGTTCTTC. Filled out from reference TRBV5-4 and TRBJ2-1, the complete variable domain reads ETGVTQSPTHLIKTRGQQVTLRCSSQSGHNTVSWYQQALGQGPQFIFQYYREEENGRGNFPPRFSGLQFPNYSSELNVNALELDDSALYLCASSSGIGSYNEQFFGPGTRLTVL.

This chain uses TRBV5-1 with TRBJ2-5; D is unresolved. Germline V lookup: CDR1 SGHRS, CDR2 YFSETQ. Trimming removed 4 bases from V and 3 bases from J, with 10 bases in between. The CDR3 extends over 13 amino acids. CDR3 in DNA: TGCGCCAGCAGCCCGCCGCAGGAAGAGACCCAGTACTTC. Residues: CASSPPQEETQYF.